This TCR beta chain is drawn from a study of blood T cells in healthy people across ages. Turning to this clonotype: Its cognate antigen is unknown.

Whole-study findings and limits: Shifts in expanded clonotypes may have been confounded by donor CMV status, which was unknown.

The use of a sample-barcoded 5' primer and a J-beta primer mix characterized a second PCR of about 7 to 12 cycles. TCRdb fed the 5' RACE reads into MiXCR, producing one record per CDR3 protein. Of about 1.5 million distinct CDR3 sequences listed, about 42% were seen once; the top ten hold just over 4%. The sample was blood. The sequence derives from a woman aged 18-35 years in good health.

CDR3 DNA: TGTGCCATCAGTGAGATTCAAAGTTCCACAGATACGCAGTATTTT. Its protein is CAISEIQSSTDTQYF. V is TRBV10-3 and J is TRBJ2-3; D not certain. Germline lookup yields CDR1 ENHRY and CDR2 SYGVKD. The CDR3 consists of 15 residues. With 2 bases removed from V and 2 bases from J, the gap between germline ends came to 11 bases.